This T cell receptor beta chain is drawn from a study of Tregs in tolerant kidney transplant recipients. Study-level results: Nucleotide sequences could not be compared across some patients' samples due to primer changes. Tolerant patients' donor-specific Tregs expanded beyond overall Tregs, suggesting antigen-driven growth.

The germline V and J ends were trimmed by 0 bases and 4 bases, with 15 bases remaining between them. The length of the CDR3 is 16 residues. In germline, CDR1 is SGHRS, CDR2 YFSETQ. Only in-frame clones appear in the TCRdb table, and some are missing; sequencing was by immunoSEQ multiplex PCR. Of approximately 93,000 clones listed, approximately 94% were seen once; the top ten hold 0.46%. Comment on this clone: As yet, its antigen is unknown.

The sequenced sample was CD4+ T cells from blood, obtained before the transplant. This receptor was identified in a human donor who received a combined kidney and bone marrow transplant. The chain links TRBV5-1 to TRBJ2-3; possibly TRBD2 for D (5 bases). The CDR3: CASSLAGFLAPDTQYF. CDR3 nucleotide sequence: TGCGCCAGCAGCTTGGCGGGATTTTTGGCCCCAGATACGCAGTATTTT. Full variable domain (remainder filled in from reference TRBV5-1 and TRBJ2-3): KAGVTQTPRYLIKTRGQQVTLSCSPISGHRSVSWYQQTPGQGLQFLFEYFSETQRNKGNFPGRFSGRQFSNSRSEMNVSTLELGDSALYLCASSLAGFLAPDTQYFGPGTRLTVL.